The clone carrying this T cell receptor beta chain appeared a few times. The antigen is not known. This entry comes from a study of T-cell memory formation after mild COVID-19. Turning to the study itself: Clustering of TCRs was largely donor specific.

Findings and caveats of the study: Some SARS-CoV-2-responding clones were already detected in memory before infection. Contracting CD4+ clones lay largely in CM and EM, with CD8+ ones residing in EMRA.

UMIs and sample barcodes were carried by the TCR alpha and TCR beta cDNA libraries that 5'RACE produced using constant-segment primers. TCRdb fed the 5' RACE reads into MiXCR, producing one record per CDR3 protein. The repertoire has about 320,000 distinct CDR3 sequences, over 11% of them found once; the top ten carry around 20%. Trimming cost V 0 bases and J 4 bases, with 14 bases left between them. Germline lookup yields CDR1 SGDLS and CDR2 YYNGEE. The CDR3 runs to 15 residues. This sequence originates from a man younger than 30 who had mild COVID-19 (a few samples of this study predate the infection). Cell type and time point are not known. The chain joins TRBV9 to TRBJ2-7, with D possibly matching TRBD1 (5 bases). The specimen sequenced was PBMCs or a T cell subset sorted from them (not recorded which). The CDR3 reads CASSVALGEQYEQYF. CDR3 nucleotide sequence: TGTGCCAGCAGCGTAGCTCTAGGGGAACAGTACGAGCAGTACTTC.